These 16 T cell receptor beta chains came from one sample sequenced in a study of vaccination and CD4 T cells after COVID-19. The Oncomine TCR Beta short-read assay was applied to DNA of cultured CD4+ T cells. TCRdb itself ran the PCR reads through MiXCR, one entry per CDR3 protein. The table includes about 8,300 distinct CDR3 sequences, 60% to 75% detected once. The treatment here: approximately nine-day PBMC culture with coronavirus spike peptide pools or control peptides (ViraFEST assay). Antigens of these TCRs are unknown. Sequenced input: CD4+ T cells from blood, cultured in vitro. The receptors shown here come from a human donor who had recovered from COVID-19.

This clonotype was seen a handful of times. CDR3 sequence reads: CASCKPSGPEAFF. The CDR3 region has the DNA TGTGCCAGCTGTAAACCCTCGGGGCCTGAAGCTTTCTTT. The chain carries TRBV2 and TRBJ1-1, with D tentatively TRBD1 (5 bases). The V end was cut by 8 bases, the J end by 6 bases, with 16 bases between. Germline CDR1 SNHLY, CDR2 FYNNEI. This CDR3 comprises 13 residues. Using reference TRBV2 and TRBJ1-1 for the parts outside the CDR3, the full variable domain is EPEVTQTPSHQVTQMGQEVILRCVPISNHLYFYWYRQILGQKVEFLVSFYNNEISEKSEIFDDQFSVERPDGSNFTLKIRSTKLEDSAMYFCASCKPSGPEAFFGQGTRLTVV.

This chain joins TRBV11-3 and TRBJ2-2; tentative D call: TRBD2 (6 bases). The CDR3 has 14 residues. Germline CDR1 reads SGHNT; CDR2 reads YENEEA. The V end lost 5 bases, the J end lost 5 bases, and 12 bases lay between the germline ends. CDR3 amino acids: CASSLLGGTGELFF. For the CDR3, the DNA is TGTGCCAGCAGCCTCCTAGGAGGGACCGGGGAGCTGTTTTTT.

Only a few counts were recorded for this clonotype. This chain links TRBV6-1 with TRBJ1-5, with 7 bases aligning to TRBD1. Germline V CDR1 and CDR2: MNHNS, SASEGT. J lost 14 bases, V lost 6 bases, and 4 bases had no gene match. This CDR3 has 10 amino acids. The CDR3 region is CASSPGTEHF. The CDR3 DNA sequence: TGTGCCAGCAGCCCAGGGACAGAGCATTTT.

The V call is TRBV5-5, the J call TRBJ2-7; TRBD2 might be the D (7 bases). This CDR3 is built from 12 residues. Germline values: CDR1 SGHKS, CDR2 YYEKEE (reference sequence). V was cut by 6 bases and J by 12 bases, with 19 bases left in between. CDR3 nucleotide sequence: TGTGCCAGCAACTCCGGGGGGCAGGGCCTGTACTTC. It codes for CASNSGGQGLYF.

The rearrangement joins TRBV18 to TRBJ1-1; 8 nucleotides agree with TRBD1. With 1 base clipped from V and 10 bases from J, the junction kept 11 bases outside the gene matches. The CDR3 has 15 residues. Germline CDR1 is KGHSH and CDR2 is LQKENI. DNA for the CDR3: TGTGCCAGCTCACCACAACGTGGACAGGGCTTGGTAGCTTTCTTT. It yields the protein CASSPQRGQGLVAFF. Based on the CDR3 plus reference TRBV18 and TRBJ1-1, the full variable domain is NAGVMQNPRHLVRRRGQEARLRCSPMKGHSHVYWYRQLPEEGLKFMVYLQKENIIDESGMPKERFSAEFPKEGPSILRIQQVVRGDSAAYFCASSPQRGQGLVAFFGQGTRLTVV.

The chain carries TRBV12-3 or TRBV12-4 and TRBJ1-5; 8 bases agree with TRBD1. The CDR3 spans 16 residues. Germline trimming cut 3 bases from V and 7 bases from J; bases unmatched to any gene: 11. CDR3 sequence: CASSLGTGGFFQPQHF. The CDR3, as DNA: TGTGCCAGCAGTTTGGGTACAGGGGGATTTTTCCAGCCCCAGCATTTT.

The V call is TRBV24-1, the J call TRBJ1-1, with D maybe TRBD1 (6 bases). Germline assignment: CDR1 KGHDR and CDR2 SFDVKD. The ends were cut back, 2 bases at V and 0 bases at J, with 9 bases in the middle. The CDR3 spans 15 residues. The CDR3 DNA sequence: TGTGCCACCAGTGATTCCGGACAGATGAACACTGAAGCTTTCTTT. Protein: CATSDSGQMNTEAFF.

This sequence joins TRBV25-1 and TRBJ2-3, with 8 bases fitting TRBD2. Germline CDR1 and CDR2: MGHDK and SYGVNS. There are 16 residues in the CDR3. The ends lost 3 bases at V and 0 bases at J; junction bases unmatched: 5. The CDR3 loop reads CASSDYSGESTDTQYF. In DNA form, the CDR3 reads TGTGCCAGCAGTGATTATAGCGGGGAGAGCACAGATACGCAGTATTTT.

V is TRBV27 and J is TRBJ1-6; unclear D gene. Trimming removed 6 bases from V and 8 bases from J, with 14 bases in between. Germline lookup yields CDR1 MNHEY and CDR2 SMNVEV (reference sequence). This CDR3 has 14 residues. Here the CDR3 DNA reads TGTGCCAGCAGGTTCGACATTGATCATTCACCCCTCCACTTT. This codes for CASRFDIDHSPLHF.

V gene TRBV19 combines with J gene TRBJ1-2, with D unclear. V was cut by 6 bases and J by 8 bases, with 13 bases left in between. Germline CDR1 is LNHDA and CDR2 is SQIVND (reference sequence). This CDR3 has 12 amino acids. This CDR3 is CASRKPNGGYTF. The CDR3 region has the DNA TGTGCCAGTAGGAAGCCTAACGGGGGCTACACCTTC.

V gene TRBV24-1 combines with J gene TRBJ1-2; D remains unclear. The V end was cut by 5 bases, the J end by 5 bases, with 8 bases between. CDR1 is KGHDR and CDR2 is SFDVKD in the germline V gene. This CDR3 is built from 12 residues. CDR3 amino acids: CATSVRRYGYTF. CDR3 DNA sequence: TGTGCCACCAGTGTGCGGCGGTATGGCTACACCTTC.

V usage is TRBV19 and J usage is TRBJ1-2; no firm D call. CDR1 and CDR2 from the germline V gene are LNHDA and SQIVND (reference sequence). Trimming pared 9 bases from V and 0 bases from J, leaving 11 bases between. The CDR3 covers 13 residues. The CDR3 here is CASSRAANYGYTF. CDR3 in DNA: TGTGCCAGCAGTCGGGCAGCTAACTATGGCTACACCTTC.

In this sample, this clonotype turned up once. Here the CDR3 reads CASSLGAGDNQPQHF. The DNA of the CDR3 is TGTGCCAGCAGCTTAGGGGCGGGGGACAATCAGCCCCAGCATTTT. V usage is TRBV7-9 and J usage is TRBJ1-5; D perhaps matches TRBD1 (5 bases). Per the germline V gene, CDR1 is SEHNR and CDR2 is FQNEAQ (reference sequence). V was pared by 1 base and J by 3 bases, with 10 bases between. This CDR3 is 15 amino acids long.

This chain links TRBV7-9 with TRBJ1-1; 7 bases are shared with TRBD1. CDR3 length equals 13 residues. Germline trimming cut 3 bases from V and 9 bases from J; bases unmatched to any gene: 7. The germline CDR1 and CDR2 sequences are SEHNR and FQNEAQ (reference sequence). DNA of the CDR3: TGTGCCAGCAGCTTTGGGGAACAGGGGAAAGCTTTCTTT. Translation gives CASSFGEQGKAFF.

The chain combines TRBV10-3 with TRBJ1-2, with unresolved D. The V gene lost 5 bases and the J gene lost 4 bases, with 5 bases spanning the gap. The CDR3 runs to 11 residues. The germline CDR1 and CDR2 sequences are ENHRY and SYGVKD. The CDR3 loop is CAISSAYGYTF. The CDR3 nucleotides read TGTGCCATCAGTAGCGCCTATGGCTACACCTTC.

The chain recombines TRBV20-1 with TRBJ1-2, with D uncertain. Trimming took 6 bases from V and 4 from J, leaving 18 bases between them. Germline values: CDR1 DFQATT, CDR2 SNEGSKA (reference sequence). CDR3 length: 14 residues. CDR3 region: CSAGDYRPPYGYTF. CDR3 sequence (DNA): TGCAGTGCGGGAGATTATCGGCCCCCCTATGGCTACACCTTC.